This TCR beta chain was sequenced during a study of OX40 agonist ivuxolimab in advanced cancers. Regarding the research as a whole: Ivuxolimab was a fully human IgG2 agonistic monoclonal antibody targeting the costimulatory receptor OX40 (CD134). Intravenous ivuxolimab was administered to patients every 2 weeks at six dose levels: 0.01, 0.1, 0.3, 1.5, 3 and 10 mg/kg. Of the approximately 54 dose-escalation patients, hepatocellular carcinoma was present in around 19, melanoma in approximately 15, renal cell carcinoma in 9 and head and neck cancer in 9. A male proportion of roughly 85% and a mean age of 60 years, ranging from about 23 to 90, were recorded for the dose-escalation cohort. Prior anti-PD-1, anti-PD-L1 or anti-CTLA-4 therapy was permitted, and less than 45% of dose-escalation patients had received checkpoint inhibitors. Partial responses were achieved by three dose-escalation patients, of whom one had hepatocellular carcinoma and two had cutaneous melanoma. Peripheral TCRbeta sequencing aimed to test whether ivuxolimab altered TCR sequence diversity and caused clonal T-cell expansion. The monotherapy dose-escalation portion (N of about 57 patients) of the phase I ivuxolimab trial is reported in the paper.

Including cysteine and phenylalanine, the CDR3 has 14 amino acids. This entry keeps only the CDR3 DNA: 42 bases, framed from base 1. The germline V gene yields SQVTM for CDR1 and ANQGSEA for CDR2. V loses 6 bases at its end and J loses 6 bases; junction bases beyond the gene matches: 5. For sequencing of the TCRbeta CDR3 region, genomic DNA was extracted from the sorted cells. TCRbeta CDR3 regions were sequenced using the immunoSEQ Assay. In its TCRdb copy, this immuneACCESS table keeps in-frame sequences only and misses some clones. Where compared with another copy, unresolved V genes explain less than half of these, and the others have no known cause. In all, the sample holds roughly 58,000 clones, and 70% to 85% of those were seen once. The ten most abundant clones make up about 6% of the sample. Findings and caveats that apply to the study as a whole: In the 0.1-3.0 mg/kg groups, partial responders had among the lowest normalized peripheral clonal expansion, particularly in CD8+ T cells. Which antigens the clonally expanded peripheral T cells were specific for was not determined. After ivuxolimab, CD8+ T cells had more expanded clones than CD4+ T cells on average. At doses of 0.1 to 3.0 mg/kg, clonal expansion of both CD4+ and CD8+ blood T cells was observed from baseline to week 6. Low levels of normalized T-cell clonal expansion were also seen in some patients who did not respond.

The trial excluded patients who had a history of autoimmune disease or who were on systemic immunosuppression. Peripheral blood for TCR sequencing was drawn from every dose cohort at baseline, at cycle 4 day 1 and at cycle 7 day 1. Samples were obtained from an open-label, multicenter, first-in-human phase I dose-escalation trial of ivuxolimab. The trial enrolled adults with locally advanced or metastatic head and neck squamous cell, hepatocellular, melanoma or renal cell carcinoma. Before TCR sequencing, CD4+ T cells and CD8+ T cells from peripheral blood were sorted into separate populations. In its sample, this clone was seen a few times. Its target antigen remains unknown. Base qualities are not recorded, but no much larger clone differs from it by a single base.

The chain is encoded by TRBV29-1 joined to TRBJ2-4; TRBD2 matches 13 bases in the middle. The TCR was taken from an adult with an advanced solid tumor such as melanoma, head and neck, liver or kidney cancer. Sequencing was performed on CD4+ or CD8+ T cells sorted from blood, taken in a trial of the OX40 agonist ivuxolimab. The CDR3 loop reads CSVRLAGGLNIQYF. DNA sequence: TGCAGCGTCAGACTAGCGGGAGGCTTAAACATTCAGTACTTC.